The present T cell receptor (beta chain) was sequenced within a study of STAT3 mutations in large granular lymphocyte leukemia. Study in general: Over half of T-LGLL patients had one or more immunosuppressive regimens. Findings of the study overall: No sample exists from the first appearance of each clone. TCR clonotype switching after therapy occurred in about 35% of the 18 patients. Every T-cell large granular lymphocyte leukemia patient had at least one immunodominant TCR beta clonotype.

Per the germline V gene, CDR1 is KGHSH and CDR2 is LQKENI. V trimming: 1 base; J trimming: 5 bases; junction bases outside the gene matches: 9. The CDR3 sequence is 16 residues long. On this clone itself: Its antigen remains unknown.

Data came from immunoSEQ multiplex PCR; TCRdb stores just in-frame clones and leaves some out. Of around 3,000 clones detected, roughly 90% appear once; the ten largest clones hold approximately 46%. The clonotype originates from a middle-aged man with T-cell large granular lymphocyte leukemia. Some clones in this sample may be carry-over from other donors' samples. The chain is built from TRBV18 and TRBJ2-5; 8 nucleotides align to TRBD1. Sequenced: peripheral blood mononuclear cells. This CDR3 is CASSPLYVRGQETQYF. The CDR3 bases are TGTGCCAGCTCACCACTATATGTCAGGGGGCAGGAGACCCAGTACTTC.